This T cell receptor (beta chain) originates from a study of control samples from healthy donors and cancer patients. Repertoires were generated with immunoSEQ multiplex PCR, while TCRdb's copy carries only in-frame clones and drops some. This table holds some 77,000 clones, 85% to 90% found once. Sequencing was carried out using blood. This sequence originates from a woman in her fifties or sixties in good health.

This chain's CDR3 is CASSFSDLNYGYTF. CDR3 nucleotide sequence: TGTGCCAGCAGTTTCTCCGACCTTAACTATGGCTACACCTTC. This rearrangement joins TRBV27 to TRBJ1-2, with D uncertain. The V end lost 3 bases, the J end lost 1 base, and 9 bases lay between the germline ends. Germline loops: CDR1 MNHEY, CDR2 SMNVEV (reference sequence). This CDR3 is built from 14 residues.